This entry lists 6 T cell receptor beta chains sequenced from one sample in a study of radiation and T cells in renal cell carcinoma. Treatment in this sample: treatment-naive control, cytoreductive nephrectomy. Sequencing used immunoSEQ multiplex PCR; TCRdb keeps in-frame clones, though not all of them. The sample lists fewer than 20,000 clones, around 63% occurring once. The material sequenced was tumor tissue, taken from a patient whose treatment was nephrectomy without radiotherapy. All receptors derive from a man in his forties or fifties with renal cell carcinoma.

This clone is labeled as medium-sized. This chain links TRBV7-9 with TRBJ1-4, with D possibly being TRBD1 (5 bases). The CDR3 runs 14 residues. Trimming removed 5 bases from V and 10 bases from J, with 17 bases in between. Germline CDR1 and CDR2: SEHNR and FQNEAQ (reference sequence). CDR3: CASSRPGGSRKLFF. The CDR3 region has the DNA TGTGCCAGCAGCAGGCCGGGGGGGAGCCGAAAACTGTTTTTT.

The chain combines TRBV5-4 with TRBJ2-7, with D possibly being TRBD2 (6 bases). The CDR3 is made up of 14 amino acids. V was shortened by 0 bases and J by 6 bases, with 13 bases between the two germline ends. CDR1 SGHNT and CDR2 YYREEE come from the germline V gene (reference sequence). The CDR3 bases are TGTGCCAGCAGCTTGGGCAGGGACTTTGGCGAGCAGTACTTC. Its translation: CASSLGRDFGEQYF.

This clone was recorded a few times. The rearrangement uses TRBV4-3 and TRBJ2-3, with TRBD1 as a possible D gene (5 bases). The ends were cut back, 3 bases at V and 5 bases at J, with 9 bases in the middle. The CDR3 contains 13 residues. Per the germline V gene, CDR1 is LGHNA and CDR2 is YSLEER. The CDR3 here is CASSHRAVDTQYF. In nucleotides, the CDR3 is TGCGCCAGCAGCCACAGGGCGGTAGATACGCAGTATTTT.

CDR3 sequence (DNA): TGTGCCAGCAGCCCAGGAGGGCGCTCGGGCTACACCTTC. Translating gives CASSPGGRSGYTF. The rearrangement joins TRBV9 to TRBJ1-2; D not resolved. Trimming left V 4 bases short and J 8 bases short, with 15 bases between. The CDR3 totals 13 residues. The germline gives CDR1 SGDLS, CDR2 YYNGEE. The whole variable domain, remainder taken from reference TRBV9 and TRBJ1-2, is DSGVTQTPKHLITATGQRVTLRCSPRSGDLSVYWYQQSLDQGLQFLIQYYNGEERAKGNILERFSAQQFPDLHSELNLSSLELGDSALYFCASSPGGRSGYTFGSGTRLTVV.

The chain couples TRBV4-3 to TRBJ1-1; D gene unclear. Per the germline V gene, CDR1 is LGHNA and CDR2 is YSLEER. CDR3 length equals 13 residues. V gave up 0 bases and J gave up 11 bases, with 13 bases separating them. For the CDR3, the DNA is TGCGCCAGCAGCCAAGATCGGGCAGAAACTGCTTTCTTT. Its protein product is CASSQDRAETAFF.

The CDR3 nucleotides are TGTGCCAGCAGTCCCCAGCGGAGGAGTAAAAACATTCAGTACTTC. Translation gives CASSPQRRSKNIQYF. The rearrangement joins TRBV6-5 to TRBJ2-4, with a tentative D call TRBD2 (5 bases). This CDR3 is built from 15 residues. Germline CDR1 and CDR2: MNHEY and SVGAGI. The ends were cut back, 5 bases at V and 4 bases at J, with 15 bases in the middle.